A selection of T cell receptor beta chains follows, all from one sample in a study of identifying expanded T cells in peripheral blood. Here immunoSEQ multiplex PCR was the method, and the copy in TCRdb shows in-frame clones only, minus some. Here the sample spans approximately 140,000 clones, around 88% being singletons. The specimen sequenced was blood. The receptors shown here come from a person between 18 and 70 years old in good health. CDR3s include the opening cysteine and the closing phenylalanine or tryptophan. A D gene is named only where the DNA matches it firmly. A row's size may be missing; if present it is once, few, many or a size class.

d_call	clone_size	cdr3_length	j_call	v_call	cdr3_aa	cdr3_nt
TRBD2	-	14	TRBJ2-7	TRBV29-1	CSVLPGLAAYEQYF	TGCAGCGTTTTACCGGGACTAGCGGCCTACGAGCAGTACTTC
-	few	13	TRBJ1-1	TRBV11-1	CASSMTMNTEAFF	TGTGCCAGCAGCATGACGATGAACACTGAAGCTTTCTTT
-	once	12	TRBJ1-3	TRBV4-3	CASSQRGNTIYF	TGCGCCAGCAGCCAGAGAGGAAACACCATATATTTT
-	-	15	TRBJ2-7	TRBV6-5	CASSYPQGRTYEQYF	TGTGCCAGCAGTTACCCACAGGGGAGGACCTACGAGCAGTACTTC
-	-	15	TRBJ1-2	TRBV18	CASSPRNREGYGYTF	TGTGCCAGCTCACCACGGAACAGGGAAGGGTATGGCTACACCTTC
-	-	15	TRBJ1-2	TRBV27	CASSLSTGASYGYTF	TGTGCCAGCAGTTTATCGACGGGAGCCTCCTATGGCTACACCTTC
-	-	16	TRBJ2-2	TRBV6-5	CASSYSAGVVTGELFF	TGTGCCAGCAGTTACTCGGCAGGGGTCGTCACCGGGGAGCTGTTTTTT
TRBD1	once	18	TRBJ2-2	TRBV19	CASSMEIPPRGLAGELFF	TGTGCCAGTAGTATGGAGATCCCCCCCAGGGGGCTCGCCGGGGAGCTGTTTTTT
-	-	15	TRBJ1-2	TRBV6-6	CASSVPGQSQDGYTF	TGTGCCAGCAGTGTCCCTGGACAGAGTCAGGATGGCTACACCTTC
TRBD2	-	15	TRBJ2-2	TRBV6-1	CASSTSGPNTGELFF	TGTGCCAGCAGCACTAGCGGCCCAAACACCGGGGAGCTGTTTTTT
-	-	18	TRBJ1-6	TRBV30	CAWSEKGETEFNNSPLHF	TGTGCCTGGAGCGAAAAAGGGGAGACAGAATTTAATAATTCACCCCTCCACTTT
-	-	17	TRBJ2-3	TRBV7-6	CASSPSPSLTSTDTQYF	TGTGCCAGCAGCCCATCACCTAGCTTAACTAGCACAGATACGCAGTATTTT
TRBD1	-	15	TRBJ2-7	TRBV5-4	CASSSQDRASYEQYF	TGTGCCAGCAGCAGCCAGGACAGGGCTTCCTACGAGCAGTACTTC